Reported below is one T cell receptor beta chain. No antigen is known for it. The data were taken from a study of beta chain features in type 1 diabetes. Findings and caveats of the study: In comparison with healthy donors, patients had naive, central memory and Treg TCRB repertoires that appeared more similar. VDJ junctions from type 1 diabetes patients carried fewer insertions and larger deletions.

Expressed TCRB transcripts were sequenced because the entire RNA isolate underwent reverse transcription. Assay: immunoSEQ multiplex PCR; the TCRdb copy retains only in-frame clones and omits some. This sample has about 360,000 clones, with over 10% found just once. Markers CD45RO/CCR7/CD25/CD127/CD95/CD27 served to sort CD4+ naive, central memory, regulatory and stem cell-like memory cells. Germline V gives CDR1 MNHEY, CDR2 SVGAGI. Deletions cut 8 bases from V and 4 bases from J, with 19 bases between. The CDR3 runs to 15 residues. The chain couples TRBV6-5 to TRBJ2-3, with D maybe TRBD2 (6 bases). The clonotype originates from a man aged 18 to 29 in good health. Sequencing was done on a sample of naive CD4+ T cells from blood. This CDR3 is CASGNSGGVADTQYF. CDR3 bases: TGTGCCAGCGGGAATAGCGGAGGGGTCGCAGATACGCAGTATTTT.